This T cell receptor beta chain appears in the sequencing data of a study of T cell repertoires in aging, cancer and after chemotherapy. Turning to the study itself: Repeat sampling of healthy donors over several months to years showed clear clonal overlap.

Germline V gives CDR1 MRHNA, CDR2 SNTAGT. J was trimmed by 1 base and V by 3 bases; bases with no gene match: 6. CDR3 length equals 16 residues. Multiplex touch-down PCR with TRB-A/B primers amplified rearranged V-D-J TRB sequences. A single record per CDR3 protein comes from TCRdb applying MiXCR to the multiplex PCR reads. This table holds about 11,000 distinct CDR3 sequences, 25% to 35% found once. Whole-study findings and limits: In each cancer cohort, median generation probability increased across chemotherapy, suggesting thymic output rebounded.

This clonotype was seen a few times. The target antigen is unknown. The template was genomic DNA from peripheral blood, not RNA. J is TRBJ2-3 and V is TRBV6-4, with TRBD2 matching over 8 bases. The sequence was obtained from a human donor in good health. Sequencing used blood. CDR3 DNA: TGTGCCAGCAGTGATGTAGCGGGAATAGGCACAGATACGCAGTATTTT. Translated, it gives CASSDVAGIGTDTQYF.